This entry lists 23 T cell receptor beta chains sequenced from one sample in a study of beta chain features in type 1 diabetes. Points from the study as a whole: The study found moderately but significantly shorter TCRB CDR3s in all four CD4+ subsets of Type 1 diabetes patients.

The isolated RNA, all of it, was reverse transcribed, so expressed TCRB transcripts were what got sequenced. TCRdb keeps only in-frame clones here, not all; method: immunoSEQ multiplex PCR. Of a few hundred thousand clones in the sample, less than 15% were seen once. No antigens are known for them. Material: naive CD4+ T cells from blood. The receptors shown here come from a woman under 30 with type 1 diabetes.

This clone occurred a few times. This rearrangement joins TRBV5-1 to TRBJ2-5, with TRBD2 identical over 9 bases. Per the germline V gene, CDR1 is SGHRS and CDR2 is YFSETQ. The CDR3 runs to 15 residues. J gave up 2 bases and V 5 bases, and 7 bases lay outside the gene matches. The CDR3 sequence: CASRLGLASQETQYF. In DNA form, the CDR3 reads TGCGCCAGCAGACTGGGACTAGCTTCTCAAGAGACCCAGTACTTC.

This clone was seen only a few times. The rearrangement joins TRBV19 to TRBJ2-1, with a weak D call TRBD2 (5 bases). Trimming took off 3 bases at V and 4 bases at J, with 19 bases between the two ends. The CDR3 is 17 amino acids. Germline values: CDR1 LNHDA, CDR2 SQIVND (reference sequence). CDR3 in amino acids: CASSISSAPSVYNEQFF. The CDR3 DNA is TGTGCCAGTAGTATTAGTAGCGCCCCATCGGTTTACAATGAGCAGTTCTTC.

This chain links TRBV14 with TRBJ2-1, with D perhaps TRBD2 (6 bases). CDR1 and CDR2 from the germline V gene are SGHDN and FVKESK. The V and J ends lost 4 bases and 9 bases respectively, with 16 bases between them. The CDR3 consists of 14 residues. The CDR3 DNA reads TGTGCCAGCAGCCCCCTAGCGAGCCGCGGTGAGCAGTTCTTC. It encodes CASSPLASRGEQFF.

This clone was counted a few times. This chain connects TRBV30 to TRBJ2-4; D might be TRBD2 (5 bases). Trimming removed 0 bases from V and 7 bases from J, with 16 bases in between. The length of the CDR3 is 15 residues. CDR1 is GTSNPN, CDR2 SVGIG, per germline (reference sequence). The CDR3 DNA follows: TGTGCCTGGAGTGTAGGTGGCGGGTTGGGGAACATTCAGTACTTC. The encoded protein is CAWSVGGGLGNIQYF.

The chain links TRBV11-2 to TRBJ2-7; 7 bases are shared with TRBD2. CDR3 length: 19 amino acids. Trimming at V came to 4 bases and at J to 0 bases, leaving 18 bases not matched to a gene. The germline CDR1 and CDR2 sequences are SGHAT and FQNNGV. CDR3 DNA sequence: TGTGCCAGCAGCTCCCGGGACTACTCAATCCGACCCAGCTCCTACGAGCAGTACGTC. Encoded protein: CASSSRDYSIRPSSYEQYV.

The chain links TRBV6-6 to TRBJ1-1; TRBD1 matches at 12 bases. V dropped 5 bases and J dropped 8; count of bases not matched to a gene: 6. Germline-derived CDR1 and CDR2 are MNHNY and SVGAGI (reference sequence). This CDR3 has 14 residues. DNA for the CDR3: TGTGCCAGCAGTCCGGGACAGGGGGCCTCGGAAGCTTTCTTT. The encoded protein is CASSPGQGASEAFF.

The rearrangement joins TRBV27 to TRBJ2-7, with TRBD1 identical over 8 bases. Germline V gene sequence: CDR1 MNHEY, CDR2 SMNVEV (reference sequence). CDR3 size: 13 residues. The V and J ends lost 6 bases and 2 bases, in that order; junction bases with no gene match: 3. The CDR3 protein is CASRGQAPYEQYF. For the CDR3, the DNA is TGTGCCAGCAGGGGACAGGCCCCCTACGAGCAGTACTTC.

The rearrangement links TRBV11-2 to TRBJ2-5; D possibly corresponds to TRBD2 (6 bases). This CDR3 is 14 amino acids long. Trimming removed 7 bases from V and 1 base from J, with 13 bases in between. Germline values: CDR1 SGHAT, CDR2 FQNNGV. The CDR3 DNA follows: TGTGCCAGCAACTCATGGCGGGGCCAAGAGACCCAGTACTTC. It is translated as CASNSWRGQETQYF.

This clone appeared a few times. The genes are TRBV18 and TRBJ2-7, with 9 nucleotides matching TRBD2. From germline, CDR1 is KGHSH and CDR2 LQKENI. The CDR3 runs to 15 residues. Germline trimming cut 1 base from V and 2 bases from J; bases unmatched to any gene: 3. In nucleotides, the CDR3 is TGTGCCAGCTCACCACGAGCGGGAGGCACCTACGAGCAGTACGTC. It yields the protein CASSPRAGGTYEQYV.

This chain uses TRBV7-9 with TRBJ2-3, with 9 bases matching TRBD2. This CDR3 is built from 18 residues. Germline lookup yields CDR1 SEHNR and CDR2 FQNEAQ (reference sequence). The V gene end was trimmed by 2 bases and the J gene end by 1 base; junction bases not matched to a gene: 10. The CDR3 reads CASSLIPVAGGRTDTQYF. As DNA, the CDR3 is TGTGCCAGCAGCTTAATCCCTGTGGCGGGAGGGCGCACAGATACGCAGTATTTT.

This clone was seen more than once but under ten times. The chain employs TRBV30 and TRBJ2-5; D is undetermined. This CDR3 is built from 13 residues. Germline-derived CDR1 and CDR2 are GTSNPN and SVGIG (reference sequence). The ends were cut back, 0 bases at V and 2 bases at J, with 7 bases in the middle. The CDR3 DNA sequence: TGTGCCTGGAGTGTAAACACACAAGAGACCCAGTACTTC. It yields the protein CAWSVNTQETQYF. Based on the CDR3 plus reference TRBV30 and TRBJ2-5, the full variable domain is SQTIHQWPATLVQPVGSPLSLECTVEGTSNPNLYWYRQAAGRGLQLLFYSVGIGQISSEVPQNLSASRPQDRQFILSSKKLLLSDSGFYLCAWSVNTQETQYFGPGTRLLVL.

The chain is built from TRBV5-1 and TRBJ2-2; D possibly corresponds to TRBD1 (5 bases). This CDR3 has 14 residues. Germline V lookup: CDR1 SGHRS, CDR2 YFSETQ. Trimming left V 5 bases short and J 5 bases short, with 13 bases between. The CDR3: CASSQGAHTGELFF. Here the CDR3 DNA reads TGCGCCAGCAGTCAAGGGGCGCATACCGGGGAGCTGTTTTTT.

There are a few counts of this clone. The rearrangement uses TRBV28 and TRBJ2-7; 8 nucleotides match TRBD1. Germline-derived CDR1 and CDR2 are MDHEN and SYDVKM. This CDR3 has 16 residues. The trim removed 1 base at V and 0 bases at J, leaving 5 bases unmatched. CDR3 in DNA: TGTGCCAGCAGTTTATATGTGGACAGGGTCTCCTACGAGCAGTACTTC. This codes for CASSLYVDRVSYEQYF. Based on the CDR3 plus reference TRBV28 and TRBJ2-7, the full variable domain is DVKVTQSSRYLVKRTGEKVFLECVQDMDHENMFWYRQDPGLGLRLIYFSYDVKMKEKGDIPEGYSVSREKKERFSLILESASTNQTSMYLCASSLYVDRVSYEQYFGPGTRLTVT.

Only a few counts were recorded for this clone. The chain is built from TRBV6-6 and TRBJ2-7; perhaps TRBD2 as D (5 bases). V was clipped by 4 bases and J by 5 bases, with 15 bases between them. Germline CDR1 is MNHNY and CDR2 is SVGAGI (reference sequence). This CDR3 comprises 14 residues. For the CDR3, the DNA is TGTGCCAGCAGTTCAGCGGAGGTCCGCCACGAGCAGTACGTC. This translates into CASSSAEVRHEQYV.

This clone was recorded a few times. Here the CDR3 DNA reads TGCGCCAGCAGCTTGGCGTCGCGGATCGTGAACACTGAAGCTTTCTTT. It translates to CASSLASRIVNTEAFF. This sequence joins TRBV5-1 and TRBJ1-1; D unresolved. The germline gives CDR1 SGHRS, CDR2 YFSETQ. The CDR3 sequence is 16 residues long. V lost 0 bases and J 0 bases, leaving 12 bases between the germline ends.

The chain carries TRBV6-5 and TRBJ1-1; TRBD1 matches at 7 bases. The trim removed 6 bases at V and 3 bases at J, leaving 4 bases unmatched. This CDR3 contains 13 residues. The germline CDR1 and CDR2 sequences are MNHEY and SVGAGI. Written as DNA, the CDR3 is TGTGCCAGCAGACAGGGGCGAGACACTGAAGCTTTCTTT. This encodes CASRQGRDTEAFF.

This clone has more than one count but fewer than ten. This chain joins TRBV19 and TRBJ1-2; possibly TRBD1 for D (5 bases). The CDR3 consists of 13 residues. Trimming took 9 bases from V and 0 from J, leaving 11 bases between them. CDR1 is LNHDA, CDR2 SQIVND, per germline (reference sequence). DNA for the CDR3: TGTGCCAGCTTTACAGGACCTAACTATGGCTACACCTTC. Translation: CASFTGPNYGYTF. Full variable domain (outside the CDR3, taken from reference TRBV19 and TRBJ1-2): DGGITQSPKYLFRKEGQNVTLSCEQNLNHDAMYWYRQDPGQGLRLIYYSQIVNDFQKGDIAEGYSVSREKKESFPLTVTSAQKNPTAFYLCASFTGPNYGYTFGSGTRLTVV.

This clone turned up a few times. J is TRBJ2-1 and V is TRBV14; TRBD1 might be the D (5 bases). The CDR3 runs 17 residues. V was clipped by 4 bases and J by 4 bases, with 20 bases between them. Germline V lookup: CDR1 SGHDN, CDR2 FVKESK. CDR3 in amino acids: CASSLQGEGVRYNEQFF. CDR3 nucleotide sequence: TGTGCCAGCAGCCTCCAAGGAGAAGGGGTTAGATACAATGAGCAGTTCTTC.

The chain joins TRBV10-3 to TRBJ1-2, with a weak D call TRBD1 (6 bases). This CDR3 is built from 14 residues. Trimming cost V 6 bases and J 4 bases, with 15 bases left between them. Germline V CDR1 and CDR2: ENHRY, SYGVKD. The CDR3: CAIRRGEGVYGYTF. The CDR3 nucleotides read TGTGCCATCAGGAGGGGAGAGGGGGTCTATGGCTACACCTTC.

This clone was seen only a few times. The chain uses TRBV15 and TRBJ2-2, with 10 bases fitting TRBD2. The CDR3 loop spans 14 amino acids. The V and J ends lost 4 bases and 6 bases, in that order; junction bases with no gene match: 2. Germline assignment: CDR1 LNHNV and CDR2 YYDKDF (reference sequence). The CDR3 sequence: CATSTSGSSGELFF. Written as DNA, the CDR3 is TGTGCCACCAGCACTAGCGGGAGTTCCGGGGAGCTGTTTTTT.

V and J are TRBV5-1 and TRBJ2-7, with 8 positions matching TRBD1. Trimming at V came to 4 bases and at J to 2 bases, leaving 5 bases not matched to a gene. The CDR3 length is 14 residues. From germline, CDR1 is SGHRS and CDR2 YFSETQ. The CDR3 reads CASSTTGEAYEQYF. CDR3 bases: TGCGCCAGCAGCACGACAGGGGAAGCCTACGAGCAGTACTTC. Combining the CDR3 with reference TRBV5-1 and TRBJ2-7 gives the whole variable domain KAGVTQTPRYLIKTRGQQVTLSCSPISGHRSVSWYQQTPGQGLQFLFEYFSETQRNKGNFPGRFSGRQFSNSRSEMNVSTLELGDSALYLCASSTTGEAYEQYFGPGTRLTVT.

This clone was found a few times. The gene calls are TRBV30 and TRBJ1-2; the D gene is possibly TRBD1 (6 bases). The V gene's germline CDR1 is GTSNPN and CDR2 SVGIG (reference sequence). The germline V and J ends were trimmed by 4 bases and 5 bases, with 14 bases remaining between them. The CDR3 length is 13 residues. CDR3 sequence: CAWITGRGYGYTF. The CDR3 nucleotides are TGTGCCTGGATAACAGGGAGAGGATATGGCTACACCTTC. Filled out from reference TRBV30 and TRBJ1-2, the complete variable domain reads SQTIHQWPATLVQPVGSPLSLECTVEGTSNPNLYWYRQAAGRGLQLLFYSVGIGQISSEVPQNLSASRPQDRQFILSSKKLLLSDSGFYLCAWITGRGYGYTFGSGTRLTVV.

The sample holds a few counts of this clone. The chain is built from TRBV7-3 and TRBJ2-1; D is possibly TRBD2 (6 bases). The germline CDR1 and CDR2 sequences are SGHTA and FQGTGA. The CDR3 consists of 18 residues. Trimming took 0 bases from V and 9 from J, leaving 24 bases between them. This CDR3 reads CASSLTGRDGLLGGEQFF. CDR3 sequence (DNA): TGTGCCAGCAGCTTAACAGGGCGGGACGGCCTTCTTGGGGGTGAGCAGTTCTTC.